This T cell receptor (beta chain) was recovered during a study of blood T cell repertoires in COVID-19. Study details: Italy, Spain and the United States were the sources of the convalescent and acute COVID-19 samples. Sources were T cells, B-cell-depleted T cells, or PBMCs; the material itself was cDNA or gDNA.

CDR3 length equals 16 residues. Germline-derived CDR1 and CDR2 are LGHDT and YNNKEL (reference sequence). Trimming stripped 0 bases from V and 0 bases from J, with 10 bases between. Participant-given clinical history determined each cohort assignment. How the authors handled the data: It was from reference gene primer amplification that nucleated cell counts were estimated. This table comes from immunoSEQ multiplex PCR, and its TCRdb copy is limited to in-frame clones, with some not included. From that table come the V and J calls and clone size; the DNA was used to work out D and trimming. In the table there are approximately 270,000 clones, 80% to 90% of which are singletons.

Sequenced: PBMCs or T cells enriched from blood (not recorded which). The TCR comes from a woman between 25 and 40 years old with acute COVID-19. The V and J genes are TRBV3-1 (or the pseudogene TRBV3-2) and TRBJ2-3; tentatively, D is TRBD1 (5 bases). CDR3 in DNA: TGTGCCAGCAGCCAAGATTTAGGGGCTAGCACAGATACGCAGTATTTT. Its protein product is CASSQDLGASTDTQYF.